The clone carrying this TCR beta chain was detected only once. As yet, its antigen is unknown. Germline V gene lookup returns CDR1 GTSNPN and CDR2 SVGIG (reference sequence). V dropped 3 bases and J dropped 4 bases, with 10 bases sitting between them. The CDR3 runs 13 residues. This sample was included in a study of radiotherapy plus CTLA-4 blockade in lung cancer. Study overall: 15% to 20% of patients responded objectively, and roughly 30% achieved disease control. Findings of the study overall: Blood-borne expansion of tumor-derived TCR clones followed radiotherapy plus ipilimumab. Early clone dynamics of blood T cells, plus interferon-beta, reportedly predicted response best.

Chemo-refractory metastatic non-small-cell lung cancer patients received focal radiation with ipilimumab CTLA-4 blockade. Repertoires were generated with immunoSEQ multiplex PCR, while TCRdb's copy carries only in-frame clones and drops some. The table has some 25,000 clones, 60% to 85% seen once; the top ten hold about 3%. This TCR derives from a human donor with non-small cell lung cancer whose response to radiotherapy plus ipilimumab could not be evaluated. The rearrangement links TRBV30 to TRBJ1-5; D is possibly TRBD1 (6 bases). The source material was peripheral blood, sampled from a patient treated with radiotherapy plus ipilimumab. CDR3: CAWRAGTNQPQHF. As DNA, the CDR3 is TGTGCCTGGAGGGCAGGGACAAATCAGCCCCAGCATTTT.